This is a list of T cell receptor beta chains from one sample in a study of early stage breast cancer tumors. Some clones are missing from TCRdb's copy, which holds only in-frame ones; the method was immunoSEQ multiplex PCR. The sample records around 13,000 clones, about 80% being singletons. Sequencing input: normal breast tissue next to the tumor. All receptors derive from a person aged 45-65 years with breast cancer. Each CDR3 is given with its conserved first and last residue. The D gene is left open where the match is weak. Clone size, where shown, is once, few, many, or a class for clones that have expanded.

J gene: TRBJ2-7; clone size: NA; D gene: NA; V gene: TRBV5-1; CDR3 protein: CASSPDRVGYEQYF; CDR3 DNA: TGCGCCAGCAGCCCTGACAGAGTCGGCTACGAGCAGTACTTC
J gene: TRBJ1-1; clone size: NA; D gene: TRBD1; V gene: TRBV15; CDR3 protein: CATSTGQTQNTEAFF; CDR3 DNA: TGTGCCACCAGCACGGGACAGACCCAAAACACTGAAGCTTTCTTT
J gene: TRBJ2-2; clone size: NA; D gene: NA; V gene: TRBV10-2; CDR3 protein: CASNDRPYTGELFF; CDR3 DNA: TGCGCCAGCAACGACAGGCCCTACACCGGGGAGCTGTTTTTT
J gene: TRBJ2-7; clone size: few; D gene: NA; V gene: TRBV18; CDR3 protein: CASSYYKSYEQYF; CDR3 DNA: TGTGCCAGCTCCTACTACAAATCCTACGAGCAGTACTTC
J gene: TRBJ1-6; clone size: once; D gene: TRBD1; V gene: TRBV5-8; CDR3 protein: CASSWTTGRDSPLHF; CDR3 DNA: TGTGCCAGCAGCTGGACGACAGGGAGAGATTCACCCCTCCACTTT
J gene: TRBJ2-3; clone size: NA; D gene: TRBD2; V gene: TRBV7-2; CDR3 protein: CASSLEVSGRVGAPDTQYF; CDR3 DNA: TGTGCCAGCAGCTTAGAAGTTAGCGGGAGAGTGGGGGCCCCAGATACGCAGTATTTT
J gene: TRBJ2-1; clone size: few; D gene: NA; V gene: TRBV7-7; CDR3 protein: CASSLQRMDEQFF; CDR3 DNA: TGTGCTAGCAGCCTACAGCGGATGGATGAGCAGTTCTTC
J gene: TRBJ2-7; clone size: few; D gene: TRBD1; V gene: TRBV5-1; CDR3 protein: CASRPSGTGEWEQYF; CDR3 DNA: TGCGCCAGCAGGCCCTCCGGGACAGGGGAATGGGAGCAGTACTTC
J gene: TRBJ2-2; clone size: NA; D gene: TRBD1; V gene: TRBV11-2; CDR3 protein: CASSWSYGQVTVTGELFF; CDR3 DNA: TGTGCCAGCAGCTGGTCATATGGACAGGTGACTGTCACCGGGGAGCTGTTTTTT
J gene: TRBJ2-6; clone size: NA; D gene: NA; V gene: TRBV5-4; CDR3 protein: CASSPQLRGQLSGANVLTF; CDR3 DNA: TGTGCCAGCAGCCCACAACTCCGGGGACAACTCTCTGGGGCCAACGTCCTGACTTTC
J gene: TRBJ2-7; clone size: NA; D gene: NA; V gene: TRBV21-1; CDR3 protein: CASRDRRYEQYF; CDR3 DNA: TGTGCCAGCAGAGACAGGAGGTACGAGCAGTACTTC
J gene: TRBJ1-1; clone size: once; D gene: NA; V gene: TRBV9; CDR3 protein: CASSADRETEAFF; CDR3 DNA: TGTGCCAGCAGCGCCGACAGAGAAACTGAAGCTTTCTTT
J gene: TRBJ2-2; clone size: NA; D gene: TRBD2; V gene: TRBV7-3; CDR3 protein: CASSPPGLAGVTNTGELFF; CDR3 DNA: TGTGCCAGCAGCCCCCCCGGACTAGCGGGAGTTACGAACACCGGGGAGCTGTTTTTT
J gene: TRBJ1-5; clone size: few; D gene: NA; V gene: TRBV7-9; CDR3 protein: CASSFEGNNQPQHF; CDR3 DNA: TGTGCCAGCAGCTTCGAGGGAAACAATCAGCCCCAGCATTTT
J gene: TRBJ2-6; clone size: NA; D gene: NA; V gene: TRBV6-5; CDR3 protein: CASTLTDSGANVLTF; CDR3 DNA: TGTGCCAGCACCCTCACAGACTCTGGGGCCAACGTCCTGACTTTC
J gene: TRBJ2-3; clone size: once; D gene: NA; V gene: TRBV7-9; CDR3 protein: CASSSPGGGINTDTQYF; CDR3 DNA: TGTGCCAGCAGCTCCCCGGGCGGGGGCATTAATACCGATACGCAGTATTTT